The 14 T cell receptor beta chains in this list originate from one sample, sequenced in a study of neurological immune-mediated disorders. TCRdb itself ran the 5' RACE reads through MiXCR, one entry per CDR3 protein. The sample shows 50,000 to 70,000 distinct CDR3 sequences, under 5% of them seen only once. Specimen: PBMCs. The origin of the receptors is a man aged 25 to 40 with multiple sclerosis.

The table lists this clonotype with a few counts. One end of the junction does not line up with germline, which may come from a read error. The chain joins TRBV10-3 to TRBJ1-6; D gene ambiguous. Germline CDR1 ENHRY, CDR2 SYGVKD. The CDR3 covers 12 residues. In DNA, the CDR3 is TGTGCCATCAGCGCGAATGATTCACCCCTCAACTTT. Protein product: CAISANDSPLNF.

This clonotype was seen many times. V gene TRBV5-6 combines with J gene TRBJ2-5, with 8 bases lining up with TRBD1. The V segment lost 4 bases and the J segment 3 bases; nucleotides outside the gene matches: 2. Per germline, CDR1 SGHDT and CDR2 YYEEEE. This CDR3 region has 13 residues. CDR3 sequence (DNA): TGTGCCAGCAGCGTGGGACAGGAAGAGACCCAGTACTTC. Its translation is CASSVGQEETQYF.

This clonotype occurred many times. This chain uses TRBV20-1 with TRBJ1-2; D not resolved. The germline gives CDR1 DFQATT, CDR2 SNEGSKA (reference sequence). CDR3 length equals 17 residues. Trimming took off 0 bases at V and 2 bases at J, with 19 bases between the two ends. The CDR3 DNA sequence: TGCAGTGCTAGAGATCTTTATTCCTACTCACAAAACTATGGCTACACCTTC. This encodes CSARDLYSYSQNYGYTF.

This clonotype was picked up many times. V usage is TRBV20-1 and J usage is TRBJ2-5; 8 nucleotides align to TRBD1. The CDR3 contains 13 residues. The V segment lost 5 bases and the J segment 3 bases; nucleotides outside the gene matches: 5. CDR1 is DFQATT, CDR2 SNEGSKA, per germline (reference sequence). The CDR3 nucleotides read TGCAGTGCTGCCCCGGACAGGGAAGAGACCCAGTACTTC. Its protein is CSAAPDREETQYF.

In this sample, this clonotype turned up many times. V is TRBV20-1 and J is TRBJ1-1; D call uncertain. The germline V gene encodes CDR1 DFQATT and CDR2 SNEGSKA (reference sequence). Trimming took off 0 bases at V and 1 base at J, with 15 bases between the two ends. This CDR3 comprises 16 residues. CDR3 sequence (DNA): TGCAGTGCTAGAGATCCGTCAGGCAGACCGAACACTGAAGCTTTCTTT. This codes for CSARDPSGRPNTEAFF.

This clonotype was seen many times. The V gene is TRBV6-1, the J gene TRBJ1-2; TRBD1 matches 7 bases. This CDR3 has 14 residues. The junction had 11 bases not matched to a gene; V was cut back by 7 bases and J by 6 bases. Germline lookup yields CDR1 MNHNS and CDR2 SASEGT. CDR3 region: CASTRQGGKDGYTF. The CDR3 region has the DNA TGTGCCAGCACTCGACAGGGAGGAAAGGATGGCTACACCTTC.

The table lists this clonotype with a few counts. The DNA for the CDR3 is TGTGCCATCAGAGACGGGACGAACACTGAAGCTTTCTTT. This translates into CAIRDGTNTEAFF. This chain links TRBV10-3 with TRBJ1-1; TRBD1 is a possible D gene (5 bases). CDR1 is ENHRY and CDR2 is SYGVKD in the germline V gene. The V gene lost 6 bases and the J gene lost 1 base, with 9 bases spanning the gap. The CDR3 loop spans 13 amino acids.

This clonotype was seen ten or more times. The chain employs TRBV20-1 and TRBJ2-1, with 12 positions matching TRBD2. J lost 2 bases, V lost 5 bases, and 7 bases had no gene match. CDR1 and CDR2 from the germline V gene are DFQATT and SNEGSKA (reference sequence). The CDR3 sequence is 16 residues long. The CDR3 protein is CSAPRTSGKTYNEQFF. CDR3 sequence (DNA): TGCAGTGCTCCTCGGACTAGCGGGAAAACCTACAATGAGCAGTTCTTC.

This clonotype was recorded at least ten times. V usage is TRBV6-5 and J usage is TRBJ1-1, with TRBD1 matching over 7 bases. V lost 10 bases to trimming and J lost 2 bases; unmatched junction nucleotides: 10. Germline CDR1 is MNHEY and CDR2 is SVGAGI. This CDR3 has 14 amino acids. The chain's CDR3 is CATLKDRSNTEAFF. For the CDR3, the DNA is TGTGCCACCCTTAAGGACAGGAGTAACACTGAAGCTTTCTTT.

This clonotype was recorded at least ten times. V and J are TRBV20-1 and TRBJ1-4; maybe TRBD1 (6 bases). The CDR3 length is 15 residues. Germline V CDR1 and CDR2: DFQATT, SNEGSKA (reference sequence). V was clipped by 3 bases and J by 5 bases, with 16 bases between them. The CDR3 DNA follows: TGCAGTGCTAGCCTGGGGGGGGCAGACAATGAAAAACTGTTTTTT. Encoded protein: CSASLGGADNEKLFF.

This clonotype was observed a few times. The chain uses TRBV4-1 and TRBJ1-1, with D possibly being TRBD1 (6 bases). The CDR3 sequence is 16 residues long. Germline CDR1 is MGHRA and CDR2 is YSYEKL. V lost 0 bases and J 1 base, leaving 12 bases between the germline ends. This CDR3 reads CASSQDSQGRNTEAFF. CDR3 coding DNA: TGCGCCAGCAGCCAAGATTCCCAGGGGAGGAACACTGAAGCTTTCTTT.

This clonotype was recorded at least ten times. CDR3: CSADTDGYTF. CDR3 sequence (DNA): TGCAGCGCCGACACCGATGGCTACACCTTC. The V and J genes are TRBV29-1 and TRBJ1-2; D remains ambiguous. With 7 bases removed from V and 6 bases from J, the gap between germline ends came to 9 bases. CDR1 is SQVTM, CDR2 ANQGSEA, per germline. The length of the CDR3 is 10 residues.

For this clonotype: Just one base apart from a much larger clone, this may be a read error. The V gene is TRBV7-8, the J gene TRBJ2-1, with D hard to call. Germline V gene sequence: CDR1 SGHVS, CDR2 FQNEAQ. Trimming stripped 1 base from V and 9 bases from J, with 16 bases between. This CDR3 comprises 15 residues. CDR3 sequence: CASSLVPERASEQFF. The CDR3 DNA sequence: TGTGCCAGCAGCTTAGTACCAGAAAGGGCGAGTGAGCAGTTCTTC. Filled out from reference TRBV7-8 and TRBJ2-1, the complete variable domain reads GAGVSQSPRYKVAKRGQDVALRCDPISGHVSLFWYQQALGQGPEFLTYFQNEAQLDKSGLPSDRFFAERPEGSVSTLKIQRTQQEDSAVYLCASSLVPERASEQFFGPGTRLTVL.

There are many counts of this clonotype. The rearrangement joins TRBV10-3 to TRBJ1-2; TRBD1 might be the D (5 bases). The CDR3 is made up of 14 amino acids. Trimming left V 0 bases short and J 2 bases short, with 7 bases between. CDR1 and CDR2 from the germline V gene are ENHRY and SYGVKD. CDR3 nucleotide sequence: TGTGCCATCAGTGAGTCCGCAGGGAACTATGGCTACACCTTC. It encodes CAISESAGNYGYTF.